A single sample is the source of the 31 T cell receptor beta chains below, sequenced in a study of blood T cells in healthy people across ages. With a J-beta primer mix and a sample-barcoded 5' primer, a second PCR ran roughly 7 to 11 cycles. Via MiXCR, TCRdb re-called the 5' RACE reads, giving one row per CDR3 protein. The repertoire holds around 1,100,000 distinct CDR3 sequences, with roughly two fifths as singletons. Sequenced sample: blood. The receptors derive from a man between 18 and 35 years old in good health.

This clonotype has more than one count but fewer than ten. The J gene is TRBJ1-1, the V gene TRBV6-6; perhaps TRBD1 as D (6 bases). Germline loops: CDR1 MNHNY, CDR2 SVGAGI (reference sequence). The CDR3 runs 13 residues. Trimming removed 10 bases from V and 3 bases from J, with 15 bases in between. The CDR3 coding sequence is TGTGCCACACGAACACCAGGGGACACTGAAGCTTTCTTT. It codes for CATRTPGDTEAFF.

This clonotype was seen only a few times. V and J are TRBV20-1 and TRBJ2-1, with TRBD2 matching over 11 bases. CDR3 length: 15 residues. CDR1 is DFQATT and CDR2 is SNEGSKA in the germline V gene (reference sequence). The V gene end was trimmed by 2 bases and the J gene end by 9 bases; junction bases not matched to a gene: 9. The CDR3: CSARTSGGVWTEQFF. The CDR3 region has the DNA TGCAGTGCTAGAACTAGCGGGGGAGTATGGACTGAGCAGTTCTTC.

The rearrangement links TRBV5-1 to TRBJ2-3, with D perhaps TRBD2 (5 bases). The CDR3 consists of 16 residues. V was shortened by 1 base and J by 0 bases, with 12 bases between the two germline ends. Per germline, CDR1 SGHRS and CDR2 YFSETQ. As DNA, the CDR3 is TGCGCCAGCAGCTTGCCCGGGGTCTCTAGCACAGATACGCAGTATTTT. Translation: CASSLPGVSSTDTQYF.

This clonotype was counted a few times. This chain uses TRBV27 with TRBJ2-7; D call uncertain. Per the germline V gene, CDR1 is MNHEY and CDR2 is SMNVEV (reference sequence). The CDR3 sequence is 16 residues long. Trimming took 2 bases from V and 5 from J, leaving 19 bases between them. CDR3 coding DNA: TGTGCCAGCAGTTTAGGGGAATCGCCGATCCCAAACGAGCAGTACTTC. Protein product: CASSLGESPIPNEQYF.

This clonotype was seen repeatedly, ten times or more. The chain couples TRBV12-3 or TRBV12-4 to TRBJ1-2; D is uncertain. Trimming took off 5 bases at V and 4 bases at J, with 11 bases between the two ends. The CDR3 runs 13 residues. In DNA form, the CDR3 reads TGTGCCAGCAGTCAGGACGGAACCTATGGCTACACCTTC. Amino acid sequence: CASSQDGTYGYTF.

About this clonotype itself: It may be a read error: a sequence one base away is much more abundant. The rearrangement uses TRBV4-2 and TRBJ2-1; D gene unclear. The CDR3 sequence is 14 residues long. The germline V gene has CDR1 LGHNA and CDR2 YNFKEQ. The CDR3 region has the DNA TGTACCAGCAGCCAAGTGCCCGGATACAATGAGCAGTTCTTC. The encoded protein is CTSSQVPGYNEQFF.

This rearrangement joins TRBV11-1 to TRBJ2-3; tentative D call: TRBD2 (6 bases). The CDR3 totals 14 residues. V lost 8 bases and J lost 0, with 12 bases in between. Per germline, CDR1 SGHAT and CDR2 FQDESV (reference sequence). For the CDR3, the DNA is TGTGCCAGCGAGGCCGGGACTAGCACAGATACGCAGTATTTT. This encodes CASEAGTSTDTQYF.

CDR3 in amino acids: CASSSQGMGTEAFF. CDR3 in DNA: TGTGCCAGCAGCTCCCAGGGTATGGGCACTGAAGCTTTCTTT. The chain recombines TRBV7-3 with TRBJ1-1, with D possibly being TRBD1 (5 bases). Germline CDR1 and CDR2: SGHTA and FQGTGA. The CDR3 covers 14 residues. V shed 4 bases and J shed 4 bases, with 13 bases lying between them. The variable domain in full, completed from reference TRBV7-3 and TRBJ1-1, reads GAGVSQTPSNKVTEKGKYVELRCDPISGHTALYWYRQSLGQGPEFLIYFQGTGAADDSGLPNDRFFAVRPEGSVSTLKIQRTERGDSAVYLCASSSQGMGTEAFFGQGTRLTVV.

The V and J genes are TRBV9 and TRBJ1-1; no clear D gene. Germline lookup yields CDR1 SGDLS and CDR2 YYNGEE. Deletions cut 1 base from V and 1 base from J, with 11 bases between. The CDR3 consists of 15 residues. Here the CDR3 reads CASSVLGTQNTEAFF. The CDR3 DNA sequence: TGTGCCAGCAGCGTACTGGGCACCCAGAACACTGAAGCTTTCTTT.

Only a few counts were recorded for this clonotype. CDR3 amino acids: CASSLEGGLLLSGANVLTF. CDR3 sequence (DNA): TGCGCCAGCAGCTTGGAAGGGGGGCTCCTTCTCTCTGGGGCCAACGTCCTGACTTTC. The V call is TRBV5-1, the J call TRBJ2-6, with D possibly called TRBD1 or TRBD2 (6 bases each). CDR1 SGHRS and CDR2 YFSETQ come from the germline V gene. Trimming took off 0 bases at V and 0 bases at J, with 16 bases between the two ends. CDR3 length: 19 residues.

This clonotype was recorded a few times. The CDR3 DNA is TGTGCCAGCAGTAACCTAAAGACAGCGGGGGGGCCGGATGAGCAGTTCTTC. Amino acids: CASSNLKTAGGPDEQFF. The chain recombines TRBV28 with TRBJ2-1; 10 bases are shared with TRBD2. The CDR3 runs 17 residues. V dropped 5 bases and J dropped 8; count of bases not matched to a gene: 15. The germline V gene encodes CDR1 MDHEN and CDR2 SYDVKM. Full variable domain (outside the CDR3, taken from reference TRBV28 and TRBJ2-1): DVKVTQSSRYLVKRTGEKVFLECVQDMDHENMFWYRQDPGLGLRLIYFSYDVKMKEKGDIPEGYSVSREKKERFSLILESASTNQTSMYLCASSNLKTAGGPDEQFFGPGTRLTVL.

The chain has TRBV7-2 and TRBJ2-3, with D tentatively TRBD1 (6 bases). V dropped 5 bases and J dropped 2 bases, with 14 bases sitting between them. Germline V CDR1 and CDR2: SGHTA, FQGNSA. The CDR3 is 15 amino acids. DNA for the CDR3: TGTGCCAGCAGCCCCACAGGGACCCACACAGATACGCAGTATTTT. Residues: CASSPTGTHTDTQYF.

The CDR3 nucleotides are TGCAGTGCACCCTGGGGGAGCGACAGCGTTACTAACTATGGCTACACCTTC. It codes for CSAPWGSDSVTNYGYTF. The V and J genes are TRBV20-1 and TRBJ1-2; D possibly corresponds to TRBD1 (5 bases). Per germline, CDR1 DFQATT and CDR2 SNEGSKA (reference sequence). V was clipped by 6 bases and J by 0 bases, with 23 bases between them. The CDR3 is 17 amino acids.

The table lists this clonotype with a few counts. The chain carries TRBV7-8 and TRBJ2-7, with D uncertain. The CDR3 covers 14 residues. Germline assignment: CDR1 SGHVS and CDR2 FQNEAQ. Trimming stripped 2 bases from V and 1 base from J, with 9 bases between. CDR3 in DNA: TGTGCCAGCAGCTTAAGCTCCCCATCCTACGAGCAGTACTTC. It is translated as CASSLSSPSYEQYF.

This clonotype was seen a handful of times. This rearrangement joins TRBV18 to TRBJ1-4; TRBD1 aligns across 8 bases. Germline trimming cut 6 bases from V and 0 bases from J; bases unmatched to any gene: 6. The CDR3 extends over 16 amino acids. CDR1 is KGHSH and CDR2 is LQKENI in the germline V gene. CDR3 DNA: TGTGCCAGCTCCCCGGGACAGGTTGCAACTAATGAAAAACTGTTTTTT. Protein: CASSPGQVATNEKLFF.

V and J are TRBV7-6 and TRBJ2-1; 10 positions match TRBD2. The germline gives CDR1 SGHVS, CDR2 FNYEAQ. This CDR3 is 18 amino acids long. V lost 3 bases, J lost 0 bases, and 8 bases stayed unmatched. DNA of the CDR3: TGTGCCAGCAGCTTCTCTAGCGGGGGCCCGAGCTCCTACAATGAGCAGTTCTTC. This encodes CASSFSSGGPSSYNEQFF.

V and J are TRBV27 and TRBJ2-5; D is uncertain. Trimming removed 0 bases at V and 5 bases at J, with 10 bases between. Germline CDR1 and CDR2: MNHEY and SMNVEV (reference sequence). The CDR3 has 14 residues. In DNA, the CDR3 is TGTGCCAGCAGTTTATCGATCACGGGCGAGACCCAGTACTTC. Its protein is CASSLSITGETQYF.

A few counts support this clonotype. The chain carries TRBV5-1 and TRBJ2-5; 13 bases line up with TRBD2. The last part of the DNA fits TRBJ2-7 better; the J call may be wrong. Looked up from germline, CDR1 is SGHRS and CDR2 is YFSETQ. The CDR3 is 15 residues long. As DNA, the CDR3 is TGCGCCAGCAGCTTAAGGACTAGCGGGAGTTACGAGCAGTACTTC. Its protein product is CASSLRTSGSYEQYF.

V gene TRBV4-3 combines with J gene TRBJ2-7; no firm D call. Germline V lookup: CDR1 LGHNA, CDR2 YSLEER. This CDR3 has 13 amino acids. V lost 1 base to trimming and J lost 7 bases, with 11 bases between them. The CDR3 sequence is CASSQGQPNEQYF. DNA for the CDR3: TGCGCCAGCAGCCAAGGGCAGCCAAATGAGCAGTACTTC.

V usage is TRBV5-1 and J usage is TRBJ1-1; unclear D gene. Germline CDR1 SGHRS, CDR2 YFSETQ. Trimming left V 4 bases short and J 3 bases short, with 16 bases between. The CDR3 extends over 15 amino acids. The CDR3 coding sequence is TGCGCCAGCAGCCCGGACTCCCCGGTGGACACTGAAGCTTTCTTT. As protein: CASSPDSPVDTEAFF.

This clonotype was detected only a few times. The chain is built from TRBV21-1 and TRBJ2-7; the D call TRBD1 from the table was never checked on the DNA. TRBV21-1 corresponds to a pseudogene. The CDR3 totals 18 residues. The CDR3: CASSKEGDRVGLTYEQYF. DNA for the CDR3: TGTGCCAGCAGCAAGGAAGGGGACAGGGTTGGTTTGACCTACGAGCAGTACTTC.

This clonotype was recorded a few times. The chain recombines TRBV20-1 with TRBJ2-1; D is unresolved. The closer fit of TRBJ2-7 to the DNA end suggests the J call may be wrong. From germline, CDR1 is DFQATT and CDR2 SNEGSKA (reference sequence). This CDR3 contains 16 residues. CDR3 coding DNA: TGCAGTGCTAGAGATCCGAGCCAGAGCTCCTACAATGAGCAGTACTTC. It is translated as CSARDPSQSSYNEQYF.

J is TRBJ1-5 and V is TRBV10-2; D is uncertain. This CDR3 is 13 amino acids long. Germline V lookup: CDR1 WSHSY, CDR2 SAAADI. Trimming pared 2 bases from V and 12 bases from J, leaving 14 bases between. The CDR3 DNA follows: TGCGCCAGCAGTGAGGCGATCCTCCGGCTCCAGCATTTT. Translated, it gives CASSEAILRLQHF.

This clonotype was detected only a few times. The chain carries TRBV4-3 and TRBJ2-2; 9 bases are a match to TRBD2. V gave up 1 base and J gave up 3 bases; unmatched junction bases: 9. This CDR3 contains 18 residues. Germline V gene data show CDR1 as LGHNA and CDR2 as YSLEER. The CDR3 nucleotides are TGCGCCAGCAGCCAAGTTCCAGCGGGGGGATTTGACACCGGGGAGCTGTTTTTT. It yields the protein CASSQVPAGGFDTGELFF.

The CDR3 DNA sequence: TGTGCCAGCCACCCGGGGGAGACTAACTATGGCTACACCTTC. Translated: CASHPGETNYGYTF. This chain connects TRBV27 to TRBJ1-2, with a possible D match to TRBD1 (5 bases). With 8 bases removed from V and 0 bases from J, the gap between germline ends came to 13 bases. CDR3 size: 14 residues. Germline V lookup: CDR1 MNHEY, CDR2 SMNVEV (reference sequence).

The chain combines TRBV12-3 or TRBV12-4 with TRBJ1-1; 9 bases map to TRBD1. V lost 4 bases and J lost 4; bases outside the gene matches: 7. The CDR3 is 15 residues long. CDR3 coding DNA: TGTGCCAGCAGTTCCCGGGACAGGGTAAGCACTGAAGCTTTCTTT. This codes for CASSSRDRVSTEAFF.

The CDR3 DNA is TGTGCCAGCTCACAGACTAGCGCAAACTACAATGAGCAGTTCTTC. Protein: CASSQTSANYNEQFF. This sequence joins TRBV18 and TRBJ2-1; 8 bases map to TRBD2. This CDR3 is built from 15 residues. The germline gives CDR1 KGHSH, CDR2 LQKENI. V gave up 4 bases and J gave up 3 bases; unmatched junction bases: 5.

In regard to this clonotype: Relative to the germline gene, one junction end is altered; a read error may explain this. This chain uses TRBV4-3 with TRBJ1-2; maybe TRBD1 (5 bases). Germline V lookup: CDR1 LGHNA, CDR2 YSLEER. The CDR3 spans 16 residues. This CDR3 is CASSQDGDDSRYDYTF. CDR3 sequence (DNA): TGCGCCAGCAGCCAAGATGGGGATGACAGTAGATATGACTACACCTTC.

This clonotype appeared a few times. V usage is TRBV6-2 or TRBV6-3 and J usage is TRBJ1-5; D is ambiguous. Trimming cost V 2 bases and J 4 bases, with 9 bases left between them. The germline gives CDR1 MNHEY, CDR2 SVGEGT. This CDR3 comprises 14 residues. CDR3 region: CASSYGQENQPQHF. The CDR3 DNA follows: TGTGCCAGCAGTTACGGGCAGGAAAATCAGCCCCAGCATTTT.

This clonotype was detected only a few times. The chain couples TRBV4-3 to TRBJ1-2; a possible D gene is TRBD1 (5 bases). The V and J ends lost 0 bases and 0 bases respectively, with 11 bases between them. This CDR3 region has 16 residues. Germline V lookup: CDR1 LGHNA, CDR2 YSLEER. In DNA form, the CDR3 reads TGCGCCAGCAGCCAAGATCTCACAGGTCCTAACTATGGCTACACCTTC. This encodes CASSQDLTGPNYGYTF.

This clonotype appeared a few times. V is TRBV7-2 and J is TRBJ2-3; 9 nucleotides agree with TRBD1. V lost 7 bases to trimming and J lost 4 bases; unmatched junction nucleotides: 9. This CDR3 region has 15 residues. Per germline, CDR1 SGHTA and CDR2 FQGNSA. The CDR3 here is CASTQGQGSPDTQYF. Here the CDR3 DNA reads TGTGCCAGCACCCAGGGACAGGGATCCCCAGATACGCAGTATTTT.